This note documents a single TCR beta chain sequence. Antigen unknown. This entry is derived from a study of shared clonotypes between healthy human individuals. Whole-study context: Donors consisted of a couple of women and three men between 18 and 49. Overall study findings and caveats: Clonotypes not shared had lower generation probabilities than those common to all four donors. Naive subsets usually exceeded memory subsets in estimated richness.

This CDR3 contains 18 residues. V lost 3 bases to trimming and J lost 2 bases, with 20 bases between them. Per the germline V gene, CDR1 is MDHEN and CDR2 is SYDVKM. Measured with immunoSEQ multiplex PCR; TCRdb has only the in-frame clones, and not every one. This sample carries roughly 1,500,000 clones, around 98% of them seen once, and the ten largest clones take about 0.4%. Caucasian adults living in Nashville, Tennessee, provided all samples. Sequencing was carried out using naive CD4+ T cells sorted from blood. Described subset: CD45RA+ positively selected. The source of this sequence is a man aged 25 to 40 in good health. The chain has TRBV28 and TRBJ2-1; D perhaps matches TRBD1 (6 bases). The chain's CDR3 is CASSFPAQGGTPYNEQFF. CDR3 nucleotide sequence: TGTGCCAGCAGTTTCCCGGCACAGGGCGGCACACCCTACAATGAGCAGTTCTTC.